Sequencing of this T cell receptor beta chain was carried out in a study of T-cell reconstitution after alpha-beta-depleted transplantation in children. The ends were cut back, 3 bases at V and 10 bases at J, with 13 bases in the middle. CDR1 and CDR2 (germline): DFQATT, SNEGSKA (reference sequence). CDR3 length: 12 amino acids. TCRbeta library preparation incorporated unique molecular identifiers. Using its own MiXCR run on the PCR reads, TCRdb lists one record per CDR3 protein. The sample has 490,000 or so distinct CDR3 sequences, around 12% seen once. This TCR derives from a human donor who donated a stem cell graft to a child with combined immunodeficiency. The chain combines TRBV20-1 with TRBJ2-1; D remains ambiguous. Here the sequenced sample was PBMCs from the stem cell graft donor, taken from the stem cell graft. The CDR3 is CSARRRAEEQFF. The CDR3 nucleotides are TGCAGTGCTAGGCGACGCGCAGAAGAGCAGTTCTTC.